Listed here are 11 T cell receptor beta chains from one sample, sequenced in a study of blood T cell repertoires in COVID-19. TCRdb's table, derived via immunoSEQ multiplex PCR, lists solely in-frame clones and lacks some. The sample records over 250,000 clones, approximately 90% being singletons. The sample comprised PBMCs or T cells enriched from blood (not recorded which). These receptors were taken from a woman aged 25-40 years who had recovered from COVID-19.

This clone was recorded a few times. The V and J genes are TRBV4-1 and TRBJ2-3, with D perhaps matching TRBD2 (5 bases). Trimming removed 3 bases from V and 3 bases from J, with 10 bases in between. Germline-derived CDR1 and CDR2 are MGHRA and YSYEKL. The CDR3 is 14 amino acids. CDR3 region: CASSHAGGTDTQYF. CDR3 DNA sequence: TGCGCCAGCAGCCATGCTGGAGGTACAGATACGCAGTATTTT.

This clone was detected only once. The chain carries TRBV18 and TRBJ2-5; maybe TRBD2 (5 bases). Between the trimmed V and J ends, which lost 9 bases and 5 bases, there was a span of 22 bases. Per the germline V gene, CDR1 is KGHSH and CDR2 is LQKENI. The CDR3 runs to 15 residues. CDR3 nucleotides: TGTGCCAGTCGTCAAGGAATGAGGGTGGTCGAGACCCAGTACTTC. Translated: CASRQGMRVVETQYF.

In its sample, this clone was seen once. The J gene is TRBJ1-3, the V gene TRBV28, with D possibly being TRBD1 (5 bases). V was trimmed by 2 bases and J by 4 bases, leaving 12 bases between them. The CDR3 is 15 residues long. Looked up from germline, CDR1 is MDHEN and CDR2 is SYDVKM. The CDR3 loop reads CASSLRGLAGNTIYF. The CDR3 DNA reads TGTGCCAGCAGTTTACGGGGACTCGCCGGAAACACCATATATTTT.

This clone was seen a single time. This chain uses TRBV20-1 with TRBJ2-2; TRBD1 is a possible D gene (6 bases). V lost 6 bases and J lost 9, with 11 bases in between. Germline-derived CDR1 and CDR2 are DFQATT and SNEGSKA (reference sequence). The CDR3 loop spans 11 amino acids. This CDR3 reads CSALQGWELFF. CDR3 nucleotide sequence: TGCAGTGCGCTACAGGGCTGGGAGCTGTTTTTT.

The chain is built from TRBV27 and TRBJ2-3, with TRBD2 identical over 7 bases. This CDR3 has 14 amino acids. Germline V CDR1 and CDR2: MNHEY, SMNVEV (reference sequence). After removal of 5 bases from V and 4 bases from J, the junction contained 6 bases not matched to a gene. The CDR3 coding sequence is TGTGCCAGCAGTCCCTGGGGGGGGGCAGATACGCAGTATTTT. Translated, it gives CASSPWGGADTQYF.

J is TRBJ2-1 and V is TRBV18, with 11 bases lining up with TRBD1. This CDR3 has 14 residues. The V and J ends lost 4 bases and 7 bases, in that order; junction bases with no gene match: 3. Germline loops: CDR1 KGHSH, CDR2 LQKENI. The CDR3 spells CASSQGQGANEQFF. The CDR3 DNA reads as TGTGCCAGCTCACAAGGACAGGGGGCGAATGAGCAGTTCTTC.

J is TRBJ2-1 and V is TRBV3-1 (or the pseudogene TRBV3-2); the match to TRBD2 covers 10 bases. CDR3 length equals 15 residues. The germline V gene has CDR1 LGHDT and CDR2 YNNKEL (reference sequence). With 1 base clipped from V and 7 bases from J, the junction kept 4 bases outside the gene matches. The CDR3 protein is CASSQVLAGGNEQFF. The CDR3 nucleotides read TGTGCCAGCAGCCAAGTGTTAGCGGGAGGTAATGAGCAGTTCTTC.

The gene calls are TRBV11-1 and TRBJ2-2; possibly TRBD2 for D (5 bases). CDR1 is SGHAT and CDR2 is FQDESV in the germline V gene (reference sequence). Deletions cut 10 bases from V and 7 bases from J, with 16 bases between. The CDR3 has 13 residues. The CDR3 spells CAILERAGGELFF. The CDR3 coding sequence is TGTGCCATCCTTGAGAGGGCCGGCGGGGAGCTGTTTTTT.

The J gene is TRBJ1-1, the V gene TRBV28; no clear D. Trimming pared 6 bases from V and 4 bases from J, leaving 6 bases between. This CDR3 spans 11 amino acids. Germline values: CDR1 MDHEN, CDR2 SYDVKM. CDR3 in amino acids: CASSRGTEAFF. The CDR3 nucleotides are TGTGCCAGCAGCCGGGGCACTGAAGCTTTCTTT.

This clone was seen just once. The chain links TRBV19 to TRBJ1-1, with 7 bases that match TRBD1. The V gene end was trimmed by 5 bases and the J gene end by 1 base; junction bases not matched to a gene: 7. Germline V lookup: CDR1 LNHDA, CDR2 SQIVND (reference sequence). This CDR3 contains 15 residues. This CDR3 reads CASSSRDSPNTEAFF. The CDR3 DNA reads TGTGCCAGTAGTTCGAGGGACAGTCCGAACACTGAAGCTTTCTTT.

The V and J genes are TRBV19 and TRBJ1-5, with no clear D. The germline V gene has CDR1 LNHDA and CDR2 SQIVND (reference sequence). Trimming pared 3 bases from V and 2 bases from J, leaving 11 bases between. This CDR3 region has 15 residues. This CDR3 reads CASSIVAGGNQPQHF. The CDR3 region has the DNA TGTGCCAGTAGTATCGTGGCGGGCGGCAATCAGCCCCAGCATTTT.